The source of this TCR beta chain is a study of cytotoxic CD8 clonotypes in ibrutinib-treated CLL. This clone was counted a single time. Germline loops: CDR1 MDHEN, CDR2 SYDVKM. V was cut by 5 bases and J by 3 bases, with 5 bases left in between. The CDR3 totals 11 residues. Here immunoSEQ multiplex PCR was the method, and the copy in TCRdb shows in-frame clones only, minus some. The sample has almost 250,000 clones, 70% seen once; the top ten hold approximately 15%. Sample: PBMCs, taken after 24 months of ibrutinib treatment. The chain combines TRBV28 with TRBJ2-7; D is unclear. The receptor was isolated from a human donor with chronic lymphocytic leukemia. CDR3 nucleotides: TGTGCCAGCAGTATTTTCTACGAGCAGTACTTC. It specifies CASSIFYEQYF.